This T cell receptor (beta chain) comes out of a study of blood T cell repertoires in COVID-19 (TCRdb year 2020). In terms of the full investigation: Recovered participants in ImmuneRACE Cohort 3 were defined by two consecutive negative NP/OP PCR tests, clearance by a healthcare professional, or resolution of symptoms. The collaborator samples originated in the United States, Italy and Spain and spanned the acute and convalescent phases of COVID-19. The material from the prospective study consisted of cDNA or gDNA derived from T cells, B-cell-depleted T cells, or PBMCs. Deeply sampled blood TCRbeta repertoires from subjects exposed to, actively infected with, or recovered from COVID-19 were included in the dataset. The repertoires were released in a freely available public database intended as a resource for research on the immune response to SARS-CoV-2. The samples were drawn from the first 160 participants of the ongoing ImmuneRACE study and from more than 1,000 subjects provided by 6 global collaborators. A de-identified subject ID, COVID-19 status, age in years and sex were almost always included in the sample metadata. Where HLA class I and class II types were available, the types were taken from metadata supplied by the sample provider, not from assay-based typing.

Broader findings and caveats from the paper: How much clinical and demographic metadata was included differed by source and by participant, and the metadata was provided uncurated.

From a lookup of the germline V gene (reference sequence), CDR1 and CDR2 are LNHDA and SQIVND. The CDR3, from cysteine to phenylalanine, totals 14 residues. Of all the DNA, just the CDR3 is kept, 42 bases in frame from base 1. Ends trimmed: V by 6 bases, J by 2 bases; bases unmatched to a gene: 6. As regards this clone: Its antigen is still unknown. Per-base quality was not reported, and no clone a single base away is much larger than it.

The immunoSEQ Assay, a bias-controlled multiplex PCR, was used to amplify TCRbeta CDR3 regions from genomic DNA. Per the authors' processing: Within the assay, amplification of reference gene primers was used to estimate how many nucleated cells each sample contained. Sequence reads were collapsed and filtered to measure the absolute abundance of every unique TCRbeta CDR3 rearrangement. Productive Simpson clonality was computed per sample as the square root of Simpson's diversity index over productive rearrangements. TCRdb limited this immuneACCESS table to in-frame rearrangements with V and J called. A share of clones is missing; checked studies link under half to unresolved V genes, and the rest is unexplained. D and trimming were read from the DNA, whereas the V and J calls and clone size are those reported in that table. For this sample there are about 400,000 clones; about 90% appear just once. About 2.1% of the sample is held by the ten biggest clonotypes.

Enrolling through a virtual design, the prospective study's participants ranged in age from roughly 18 to 89 years and lived across about two dozen United States geographic areas. To assign participants to cohorts, the prospective study relied on clinical history that participants themselves reported in a screening survey and a study questionnaire. Mobile phlebotomists in the prospective study collected whole blood, serum and a nasopharyngeal or oropharyngeal swab from every participant. Participants in the prospective study had the option to provide additional blood draws and questionnaires over a roughly 2-month period. Before DNA extraction, prospective study blood samples were shipped either frozen or at room temperature.

The sequence came from a man aged 40-55 years in a cohort exposed to, infected with or recovered from COVID-19 (not recorded which). The chain employs TRBV19 and TRBJ1-1, with 7 bases aligning to TRBD1. The sequenced sample consisted of PBMCs or T cells enriched from blood (not recorded which). The encoded CDR3 is CASRHRGGNTEAFF. In nucleotide form, the sequence is TGTGCCAGTAGGCACAGGGGAGGCAACACTGAAGCTTTCTTT.